These T cell receptor beta chains were read from a single sample in a study of T cells after posttransplantation cyclophosphamide. Data came from immunoSEQ multiplex PCR; TCRdb stores just in-frame clones and leaves some out. The sample contains 35,000 to 55,000 clones, none of them singletons. Sample: PBMCs. Every receptor here comes from a man aged 35 to 55 in good health, CMV-negative, and a related stem cell transplant donor. CDR3s include the opening cysteine and the closing phenylalanine or tryptophan. A D gene is named only where the DNA matches it firmly. Where a row states a size, it is once, few, many or the class of an expanded clone; other rows omit it.

NA	TRBD2	TRBJ2-5	TRBV7-9	TGTGCCAGCGGTAGCGGGGAGACCCAGTACTTC	CASGSGETQYF
NA	TRBD1	TRBJ1-3	TRBV6-4	TGTGCCAGCAGTCCGGGACAGCTCAGAAATACCAGAAACACCATATATTTT	CASSPGQLRNTRNTIYF
few	TRBD2	TRBJ2-3	TRBV29-1	TGCAGCGCATCCAAAGCGGGAGTTACAGATACGCAGTATTTT	CSASKAGVTDTQYF
many	TRBD1	TRBJ1-4	TRBV6-5	TGTGCCAGCAGTCACGGGACAGACAATGAAAAACTGTTTTTT	CASSHGTDNEKLFF
many	NA	TRBJ2-6	TRBV7-3	TGTGCCAGCAGCTTAGGCCCAGACTCTGGGGCCAACGTCCTGACTTTC	CASSLGPDSGANVLTF
many	TRBD1	TRBJ1-5	TRBV18	TGTGCCAGCTCACCATATGTTCCCCAGGGGGCGGATCAGCCCCAGCATTTT	CASSPYVPQGADQPQHF
few	TRBD2	TRBJ2-3	TRBV19	TGTGCCAGTAGTATAGTGAGCAGGATAGCGGGAGCACAGGATACGCAGTATTTT	CASSIVSRIAGAQDTQYF
many	NA	TRBJ1-1	TRBV5-6	TGTGCCAGCAGCTTGTCAGCGGGTACCGGGCGGAACACTGAAGCTTTCTTT	CASSLSAGTGRNTEAFF
many	NA	TRBJ1-5	TRBV10-3	TGTGCCATCAGTGAGTTTGGACAGTCTAATCAGCCCCAGCATTTT	CAISEFGQSNQPQHF
many	TRBD1	TRBJ2-1	TRBV19	TGTGCCAGTAGTATAGCAGGCAGGGGGTCGAGTGAGCAGTTCTTC	CASSIAGRGSSEQFF
NA	TRBD2	TRBJ2-1	TRBV25-1	TGTGCCAGCAGTTGGCGGGAGGCCTACAATGAGCAGTTCTTC	CASSWREAYNEQFF
many	NA	TRBJ1-5	TRBV19	TGTGCCAGTAGTATTAGGACAGACAATCAGCCCCAGCATTTT	CASSIRTDNQPQHF
many	TRBD2	TRBJ2-1	TRBV19	TGTGCCAGTAGAAGGACTAGCGGGGCCGACAATGAGCAGTTCTTC	CASRRTSGADNEQFF
many	NA	TRBJ1-4	TRBV7-9	TGTGCCAGCAGCCTAGTACAGGTTAATGAAAAACTGTTTTTT	CASSLVQVNEKLFF
many	TRBD2	TRBJ2-5	TRBV19	TGTGCCAGTAGTATAGAGGGACTAGCGGGAGAAGAGACCCAGTACTTC	CASSIEGLAGEETQYF
many	TRBD1	TRBJ1-3	TRBV19	TGTGCCAGTAGTGCTTCAGGGGGCAGAAACACCATATATTTT	CASSASGGRNTIYF
few	NA	TRBJ2-5	TRBV6-5	TGTGCCAGCAGTTACTCGAATCCAGGGACTCAAGAGACCCAGTACTTC	CASSYSNPGTQETQYF
many	TRBD2	TRBJ2-7	TRBV18	TGTGCCAGCTCTTCTGGCGGGGAGGGGGAGCAGTACTTC	CASSSGGEGEQYF
many	NA	TRBJ2-5	TRBV4-2	TGTGCCAGCAGCCAAGAGAGCCAGGGGACGCTGGAGACCCAGTACTTC	CASSQESQGTLETQYF
many	NA	TRBJ1-2	TRBV2	TGTGCCACGCTACCGGCGGGGGGCTATAATGGCTACACCTTC	CATLPAGGYNGYTF
many	NA	TRBJ2-7	TRBV5-6	TGTGCCAGCAGCTTGTTTGACAGAGGCTCCTACGAGCAGTACTTC	CASSLFDRGSYEQYF
many	NA	TRBJ1-2	TRBV19	TGTGCCAGTGGGGCAAGAGTCTATGGCTACACCTTC	CASGARVYGYTF
few	TRBD2	TRBJ2-5	TRBV4-2	TGTGCCAGCAGCCAAGCCCGGACTAGCGGGGGGGCCGACCAAGAGACCCAGTACTTC	CASSQARTSGGADQETQYF
many	NA	TRBJ1-1	TRBV7-2	TGTGCCAGCAGCCCGTTAAGGGGGAACACTGAAGCTTTCTTT	CASSPLRGNTEAFF
many	NA	TRBJ1-4	TRBV2	TGTGCCAGCATCGACAGGACTGGTAGGACTAATGAAAAACTGTTTTTT	CASIDRTGRTNEKLFF
few	NA	TRBJ2-2	TRBV28	TGTGCCAGCAGTTCCCCCGATTGGGACTCGAACACCGGGGAGCTGTTTTTT	CASSSPDWDSNTGELFF
many	NA	TRBJ2-5	TRBV29-1	TGCAGCGTTGTTCGTTTTGGGGGCGATTCCCAAGAGACCCAGTACTTC	CSVVRFGGDSQETQYF
many	TRBD2	TRBJ2-3	TRBV15	TGTGCCACCAGCAGAGAAACCGGGAGGGGGAGGGCAGATACGCAGTATTTT	CATSRETGRGRADTQYF
NA	NA	TRBJ2-3	TRBV4-2	TGTGCCAGCAGCCCCTCCCCCCCAGATACGCAGTATTTT	CASSPSPPDTQYF
few	NA	TRBJ2-5	TRBV9	TGTGCCAGCAGCGTGGGGCTAATGTCGCTAGAGACCCAGTACTTC	CASSVGLMSLETQYF
many	TRBD2	TRBJ2-3	TRBV5-1	TGCGCCAGCAGGCGGGCGGGGGAGTTCACAGATACGCAGTATTTT	CASRRAGEFTDTQYF
many	TRBD1	TRBJ2-1	TRBV19	TGTGCCGTGCGCCGGACAGGCTACAATGAGCAGTTCTTC	CAVRRTGYNEQFF
many	NA	TRBJ2-1	TRBV2	TGTGCCAGCAGTGGTGCACTAGACTACAATGAGCAGTTCTTC	CASSGALDYNEQFF
NA	NA	TRBJ1-2	TRBV7-2	TGTGCCAGCAGCTTAGGAGCAGGGGAAGCTAACTATGGCTACACCTTC	CASSLGAGEANYGYTF
many	TRBD1	TRBJ1-5	TRBV18	TGTGCCAGCTCACTACGGGACAGGGGAGAGGGACAGCCCCAGCATTTT	CASSLRDRGEGQPQHF
many	TRBD1	TRBJ2-2	TRBV6-1	TGTGCCAGCAGGGACAGGGGTACCGGGGAGCTGTTTTTT	CASRDRGTGELFF
many	NA	TRBJ1-4	TRBV4-3	TGCGCCAGCAGCCAAGGGTGGGGGCCTGAAAAACTGTTTTTT	CASSQGWGPEKLFF
many	TRBD1	TRBJ2-4	TRBV5-6	TGTGCCAGCAGCTGGGGGACAGGGGACATTCAGTACTTC	CASSWGTGDIQYF
many	NA	TRBJ2-6	TRBV7-2	TGTGCCTCTTCTTCCCGTCGCTCTGGGGCCAACGTCCTGACTTTC	CASSSRRSGANVLTF
many	TRBD2	TRBJ2-1	TRBV5-1	TGCGCCAGCAGCCAGGGACTAGCCTACAATGAGCAGTTCTTC	CASSQGLAYNEQFF
many	NA	TRBJ1-1	TRBV18	TGTGCCAGCTCACCCAACCAGGGGATGGGCACTGAAGCTTTCTTT	CASSPNQGMGTEAFF
NA	TRBD1	TRBJ2-3	TRBV6-5	TGTGCCAGCAGGTCGACAGGGCCCACAGATACGCAGTATTTT	CASRSTGPTDTQYF
many	TRBD1	TRBJ2-2	TRBV6-1	TGTGCCAGCAGGCGACAGGGGAACACCGGGGAGCTGTTTTTT	CASRRQGNTGELFF
many	NA	TRBJ1-3	TRBV7-8	TGTGCCAGCAGCTTAGATGGAGGTAACTCTGGAAACACCATATATTTT	CASSLDGGNSGNTIYF